This T cell receptor (beta chain) stems from a study of T cell changes during pregnancy in multiple sclerosis. Generated by immunoSEQ multiplex PCR, the TCRdb table keeps only in-frame clones and is missing some. This table has tens of thousands of clones, roughly nine tenths appearing once. V shed 1 base and J shed 10 bases, with 11 bases lying between them. Germline V gene lookup returns CDR1 SGHVS and CDR2 FQNEAQ. This CDR3 has 14 residues. The chain employs TRBV7-8 and TRBJ1-6; D unresolved. Sequences were derived from CD4+ T cells from peripheral blood mononuclear cells, sampled in the second trimester of pregnancy. This clonotype was obtained from a female donor with multiple sclerosis, enrolled in a pregnancy study. CDR3 in amino acids: CASSLEDRGSPLHF. The DNA of the CDR3 is TGTGCCAGCAGCTTAGAGGACCGCGGGTCACCCCTCCACTTT.